Reported below is one TCR beta chain. Antigen specificity is unknown. This record belongs to a study of response to subunit inactivated influenza vaccine. Study conclusions and caveats: Authors suggested few new T cells are recruited by each seasonal influenza vaccination.

Per the germline V gene, CDR1 is SGDLS and CDR2 is YYNGEE. V gave up 4 bases and J gave up 3 bases; unmatched junction bases: 8. The CDR3 contains 15 residues. MiXCR, run by TCRdb on the RT-PCR reads, gives a single entry per CDR3 protein. The sample comprises approximately 310,000 distinct CDR3 sequences, around a fifth of which are singletons, and approximately 10% rests with the top ten. Sample: PBMCs from blood, taken approximately 20 months after vaccination. The chain employs TRBV9 and TRBJ2-7, with 9 bases fitting TRBD2. This TCR was recovered from a man in his fifties or sixties who received an inactivated influenza vaccine. In DNA, the CDR3 is TGTGCCAGCAGCACCGGTGATAGCGGGAGCTACGAGCAGTACTTC. It encodes CASSTGDSGSYEQYF.